This T cell receptor (beta chain) derives from a study of Ad26.COV2.S vaccination and SARS-CoV-2 variants. Study-level information: A participant enrolled in the COV1001 Ad26.COV2.S trial arm provided the sample. Into the muscle, Ad26.COV2.S was dosed once or twice, 56 days apart. Study conclusions and caveats: People who got the vaccine had more spike-specific TCR breadth than people who got placebo.

As for this clone: Its antigen is not known.

Clones were sequenced by immunoSEQ multiplex PCR, and TCRdb holds only the in-frame ones, with some missing. The sample has about 370,000 clones, roughly nine tenths seen once. As for treatment: over 15 received Ad26.COV2.S at low or high dose, single or two shots; a few received placebo; per-sample allocation not given. Samples analyzed were those drawn on day 63 after the first vaccine or placebo injection. The CDR3 contains 12 residues. Germline CDR1 reads MNHEY; CDR2 reads SMNVEV (reference sequence). Trimming pared 3 bases from V and 10 bases from J, leaving 10 bases between. The chain couples TRBV27 to TRBJ2-1; D is ambiguous. Sequencing used peripheral blood, obtained in a trial of Ad26.COV2.S vaccine versus placebo. The TCR comes from a person between 18 and 65 years old who received the Ad26.COV2.S COVID-19 vaccine or a placebo. As DNA, the CDR3 is TGTGCCAGCAGTTTTCTCGATTCCGAGCAGTTCTTC. It codes for CASSFLDSEQFF.